Below, 22 T cell receptor beta chains from the same sample are listed, as sequenced in a study of T-cell reconstitution after alpha-beta-depleted transplantation in children. Preparation of the TCRbeta library involved a method that used unique molecular identifiers. TCRdb used MiXCR to reprocess the PCR reads, holding one entry per CDR3 protein. Of some 440,000 distinct CDR3 sequences in the sample, roughly 15% were seen once. Specimen: PBMCs, mostly from graft donor cells, collected 360 days after TCRalphabeta/CD19-depleted stem cell transplant. These receptors were collected from a boy younger than two who had a stem cell transplant for Wiskott-Aldrich syndrome, so the T cells may come from the graft donor.

This chain uses TRBV20-1 with TRBJ1-5; D is undetermined. The V end was cut by 2 bases, the J end by 0 bases, with 5 bases between. The germline V gene encodes CDR1 DFQATT and CDR2 SNEGSKA (reference sequence). This CDR3 contains 13 residues. CDR3 sequence: CSARQYSNQPQHF. CDR3 nucleotide sequence: TGCAGTGCTAGACAGTATAGCAATCAGCCCCAGCATTTT.

This chain joins TRBV27 and TRBJ2-7; tentative D call: TRBD1 (5 bases). Deletions cut 5 bases from V and 6 bases from J, with 14 bases between. Germline CDR1 reads MNHEY; CDR2 reads SMNVEV (reference sequence). CDR3 size: 13 residues. CDR3: CASSTSGLGEQYF. The CDR3 bases are TGTGCCAGCAGTACATCAGGGTTGGGCGAGCAGTACTTC.

This clonotype was detected a few times. CDR3 sequence: CASSLASGIMDTQYF. In nucleotides, the CDR3 is TGCGCCAGCAGCTTGGCCAGCGGGATAATGGATACGCAGTATTTT. This chain links TRBV5-1 with TRBJ2-3; 7 nucleotides match TRBD2. V was clipped by 0 bases and J by 6 bases; unmatched bases: 7. Germline CDR1 reads SGHRS; CDR2 reads YFSETQ. The CDR3 spans 15 residues.

The chain carries TRBV13 and TRBJ1-2; TRBD1 aligns across 7 bases. With V trimmed by 7 bases and J by 3 bases, 32 bases remained unmatched. Germline assignment: CDR1 PRHDT and CDR2 FYEKMQ (reference sequence). The CDR3 has 22 residues. In DNA form, the CDR3 reads TGTGCCAGCACCTCGAGGGGTGGAGACAGGGAAAGCAGGACGCGAGCGGACTATGGCTACACCTTC. Its protein product is CASTSRGGDRESRTRADYGYTF.

This clonotype came up a few times. The gene calls are TRBV24-1 and TRBJ2-7; 10 bases are shared with TRBD2. CDR1 is KGHDR and CDR2 is SFDVKD in the germline V gene. After removal of 4 bases from V and 3 bases from J, the junction contained 5 bases not matched to a gene. This CDR3 is built from 15 residues. The CDR3 loop is CATSDPGTSVYEQYF. CDR3 DNA: TGTGCCACCAGTGACCCCGGGACTAGCGTCTACGAGCAGTACTTC.

V and J are TRBV7-9 and TRBJ2-7, with D unclear. V dropped 5 bases and J dropped 3 bases, with 17 bases sitting between them. Germline V gene data show CDR1 as SEHNR and CDR2 as FQNEAQ (reference sequence). The CDR3 covers 15 residues. CDR3 amino acids: CASSHLGQSDYEQYF. CDR3 nucleotides: TGTGCCAGCAGCCACCTCGGGCAGTCGGACTACGAGCAGTACTTC. Looking up the rest from reference TRBV7-9 and TRBJ2-7 gives the full variable domain: DTGVSQNPRHKITKRGQNVTFRCDPISEHNRLYWYRQTLGQGPEFLTYFQNEAQLEKSRLLSDRFSAERPKGSFSTLEIQRTEQGDSAMYLCASSHLGQSDYEQYFGPGTRLTVT.

This chain connects TRBV7-9 to TRBJ2-1, with D possibly called TRBD1 or TRBD2 (5 bases each). Trimming removed 7 bases from V and 4 bases from J, with 14 bases in between. This CDR3 comprises 14 residues. The V gene's germline CDR1 is SEHNR and CDR2 FQNEAQ (reference sequence). The CDR3 DNA follows: TGTGCCAGCACCCTGATGGGGGAGTACAATGAGCAGTTCTTC. This encodes CASTLMGEYNEQFF.

The J gene is TRBJ1-5, the V gene TRBV7-9; 7 bases fit TRBD1. The germline V gene encodes CDR1 SEHNR and CDR2 FQNEAQ (reference sequence). V was clipped by 5 bases and J by 7 bases; unmatched bases: 5. CDR3 length: 13 amino acids. The chain's CDR3 is CASSVTGRQPQHF. In nucleotides, the CDR3 is TGTGCCAGCAGCGTGACAGGGCGGCAGCCCCAGCATTTT.

This chain joins TRBV4-1 and TRBJ2-2; D remains unclear. V gave up 5 bases and J gave up 1 base, with 11 bases separating them. The germline CDR1 and CDR2 sequences are MGHRA and YSYEKL. The CDR3 is made up of 15 amino acids. In DNA, the CDR3 is TGCGCCAGCAGCGCCTCCTCTATGAACACCGGGGAGCTGTTTTTT. Amino acids: CASSASSMNTGELFF.

The V gene is TRBV15, the J gene TRBJ2-1, with D unclear. The CDR3 has 12 amino acids. The V end was cut by 0 bases, the J end by 8 bases, with 5 bases between. Germline V CDR1 and CDR2: LNHNV, YYDKDF (reference sequence). This CDR3 is CATSRDYDEQFF. CDR3 in DNA: TGTGCCACCAGCAGAGATTACGATGAGCAGTTCTTC. Variable domain in full (rest from reference TRBV15 and TRBJ2-1): DAMVIQNPRYQVTQFGKPVTLSCSQTLNHNVMYWYQQKSSQAPKLLFHYYDKDFNNEADTPDNFQSRRPNTSFCFLDIRSPGLGDTAMYLCATSRDYDEQFFGPGTRLTVL.

The chain has TRBV18 and TRBJ2-4, with D hard to call. V dropped 5 bases and J dropped 0 bases, with 20 bases sitting between them. This CDR3 is 18 amino acids long. The germline V gene encodes CDR1 KGHSH and CDR2 LQKENI. CDR3 sequence: CASSNGPNGLLAKNIQYF. As DNA, the CDR3 is TGTGCCAGCTCAAACGGGCCCAACGGTCTCCTAGCCAAAAACATTCAGTACTTC. The full variable domain, its missing parts supplied by reference TRBV18 and TRBJ2-4, is NAGVMQNPRHLVRRRGQEARLRCSPMKGHSHVYWYRQLPEEGLKFMVYLQKENIIDESGMPKERFSAEFPKEGPSILRIQQVVRGDSAAYFCASSNGPNGLLAKNIQYFGAGTRLSVL.

This clonotype was observed a few times. The V call is TRBV15, the J call TRBJ2-7; TRBD2 might be the D (5 bases). Trimming removed 0 bases at V and 9 bases at J, with 12 bases between. The germline gives CDR1 LNHNV, CDR2 YYDKDF (reference sequence). The CDR3 spans 13 residues. The CDR3 region has the DNA TGTGCCACCAGCAGAGAGAAGAAAGCGGTGCAGTACTTC. As protein: CATSREKKAVQYF.

This clonotype has a count of ten or more. This chain joins TRBV5-1 and TRBJ1-2, with D tentatively TRBD1 (6 bases). This CDR3 spans 14 amino acids. Germline V CDR1 and CDR2: SGHRS, YFSETQ. V shed 0 bases and J shed 7 bases, with 13 bases lying between them. In DNA form, the CDR3 reads TGCGCCAGCAGCTTGGAAGGGACGGGGGCTGGCTACACCTTC. Its protein is CASSLEGTGAGYTF.

This chain uses TRBV12-3 or TRBV12-4 with TRBJ2-7; 10 nucleotides agree with TRBD2. Trimming removed 6 bases from V and 9 bases from J; junction bases left unmatched: 11. This CDR3 comprises 14 residues. CDR3: CASRPTLAGSRQYF. The CDR3 DNA reads TGTGCCAGCAGGCCCACACTAGCGGGATCTCGGCAGTACTTC.

The sample holds a few counts of this clonotype. The genes are TRBV4-3 and TRBJ2-2; D is uncertain. CDR3 length: 17 residues. Germline assignment: CDR1 LGHNA and CDR2 YSLEER. Trimming took off 0 bases at V and 9 bases at J, with 20 bases between the two ends. For the CDR3, the DNA is TGCGCCAGCAGCCAAGATAGTAGGTTTTCTCGCTCCAGGGAGCTGTTTTTT. It codes for CASSQDSRFSRSRELFF.

This chain links TRBV21-1 with TRBJ2-7; the table's D call, TRBD2, has no DNA check behind it. TRBV21-1 is a listed pseudogene. CDR3 length equals 14 residues. In DNA form, the CDR3 reads TGTGCCAGACCGGACTCGGCCATTAGGTACGAGCAGTACTTC. Translating gives CARPDSAIRYEQYF.

The rearrangement uses TRBV2 and TRBJ2-7; the D is unclear. V was clipped by 8 bases and J by 4 bases, with 12 bases between them. Germline assignment: CDR1 SNHLY and CDR2 FYNNEI. There are 12 residues in the CDR3. CDR3 DNA: TGTGCCAGCCTTGAAGCGACTTACGAGCAGTACTTC. Its translation is CASLEATYEQYF.

This chain links TRBV4-3 with TRBJ2-1, with 10 bases matching TRBD2. This CDR3 spans 17 amino acids. CDR1 is LGHNA and CDR2 is YSLEER in the germline V gene. The J segment lost 5 bases and the V segment lost 8 bases, leaving 15 bases of the junction unmatched. Written as DNA, the CDR3 is TGCGCCAGCTACTTTCCCAAGAGCGGGAGGGCCAACAATGAGCAGTTCTTC. Amino acid sequence: CASYFPKSGRANNEQFF.

This clonotype was picked up a small number of times. This sequence joins TRBV12-3 or TRBV12-4 and TRBJ2-1, with D uncertain. The germline V and J ends were trimmed by 6 bases and 2 bases, with 5 bases remaining between them. The CDR3 covers 12 residues. DNA for the CDR3: TGTGCCAGCAGCACCCCCTACAATGAGCAGTTCTTC. Protein sequence: CASSTPYNEQFF.

This sequence joins TRBV5-1 and TRBJ2-3; D remains unclear. The CDR3 has 13 amino acids. Germline V gives CDR1 SGHRS, CDR2 YFSETQ. V lost 1 base to trimming and J lost 2 bases, with 5 bases between them. CDR3 DNA sequence: TGCGCCAGCAGCTTGACGCCCACAGATACGCAGTATTTT. Translation gives CASSLTPTDTQYF.

Only one count was recorded for this clonotype. The V call is TRBV5-1, the J call TRBJ2-3, with D unresolved. The CDR3 loop spans 16 amino acids. Trimming left V 0 bases short and J 1 base short, with 12 bases between. CDR1 is SGHRS and CDR2 is YFSETQ in the germline V gene. The CDR3 DNA reads as TGCGCCAGCAGCTTGGCCAGTCTTCTGGGCACAGATACGCAGTATTTT. Its protein is CASSLASLLGTDTQYF.

The chain joins TRBV27 to TRBJ2-7; D is ambiguous. CDR3 size: 14 residues. V was clipped by 6 bases and J by 7 bases, with 19 bases between them. CDR1 and CDR2 (germline): MNHEY, SMNVEV (reference sequence). The CDR3 nucleotides read TGTGCCAGCAGCTCCACCTCCCTCCTTAGGGAGCAGTACTTC. Translation: CASSSTSLLREQYF.